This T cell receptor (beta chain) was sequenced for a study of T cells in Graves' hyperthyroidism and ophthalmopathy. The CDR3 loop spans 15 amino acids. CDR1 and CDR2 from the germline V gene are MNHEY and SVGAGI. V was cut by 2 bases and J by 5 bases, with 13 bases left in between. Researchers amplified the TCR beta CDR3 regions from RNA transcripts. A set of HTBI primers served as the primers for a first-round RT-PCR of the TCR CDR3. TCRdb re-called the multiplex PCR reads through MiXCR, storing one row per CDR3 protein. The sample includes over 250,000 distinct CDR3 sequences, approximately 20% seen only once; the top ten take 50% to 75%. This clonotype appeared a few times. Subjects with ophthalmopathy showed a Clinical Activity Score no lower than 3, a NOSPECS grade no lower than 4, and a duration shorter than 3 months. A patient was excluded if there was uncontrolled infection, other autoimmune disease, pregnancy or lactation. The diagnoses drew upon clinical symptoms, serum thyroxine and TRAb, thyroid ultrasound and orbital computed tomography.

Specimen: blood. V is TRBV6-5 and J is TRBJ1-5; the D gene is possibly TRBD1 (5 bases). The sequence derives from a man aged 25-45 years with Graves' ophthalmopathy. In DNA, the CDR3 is TGTGCCAGCAGTTACGGAGGGGCCGTAGATCAGCCCCAGCATTTT. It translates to CASSYGGAVDQPQHF.